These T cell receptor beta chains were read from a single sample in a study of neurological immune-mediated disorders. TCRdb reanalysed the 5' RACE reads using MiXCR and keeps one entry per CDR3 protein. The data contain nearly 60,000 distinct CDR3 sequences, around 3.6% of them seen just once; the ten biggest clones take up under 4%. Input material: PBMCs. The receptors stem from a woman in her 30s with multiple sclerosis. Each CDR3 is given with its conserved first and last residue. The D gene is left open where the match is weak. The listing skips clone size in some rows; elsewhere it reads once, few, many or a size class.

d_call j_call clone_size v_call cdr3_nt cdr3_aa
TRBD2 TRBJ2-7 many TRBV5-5 TGTGCCAGCAGCTTGGGACTAGCGGAGTCCTACGAGCAGTACTTC CASSLGLAESYEQYF
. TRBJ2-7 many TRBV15 TGTGCCACCAGCAAGGACTACGAGCAGTACTTC CATSKDYEQYF
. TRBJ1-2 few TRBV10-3 TGTGCCATCAGTGAGGGCAGTATTGGGAGCTATGGCTACACCTTC CAISEGSIGSYGYTF
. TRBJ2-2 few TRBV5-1 TGCGCCAGCAACAGGGCGAACACCGGGGAGCTGTTTTTT CASNRANTGELFF
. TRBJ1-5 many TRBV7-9 TGTGCCAGCAGTAGGTCGGGGGATCAGCCCCAGCATTTT CASSRSGDQPQHF
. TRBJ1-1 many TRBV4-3 TGCGCCAGCAGCCAGGCACGACAGGCCCTCGGGGACACTGAAGCTTTCTTT CASSQARQALGDTEAFF
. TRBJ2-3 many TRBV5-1 TGCGCCAGCAGAGTCGGTGGGAATAGCGTGGATACGCAGTATTTT CASRVGGNSVDTQYF
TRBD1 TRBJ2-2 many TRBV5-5 TGTGCCAGCAGCTTGGTTCCACAGGGGGCTAACGCCGGGGAGCTGTTTTTT CASSLVPQGANAGELFF
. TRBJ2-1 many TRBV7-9 TGTGCCAGCAGCTTAGCGGGGGGGCGGAATGAGCAGTTCTTC CASSLAGGRNEQFF
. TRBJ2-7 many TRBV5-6 TGTGCCAGCAGCCCCCAAGGGAGCTTCTACGAGCAGTACTTC CASSPQGSFYEQYF
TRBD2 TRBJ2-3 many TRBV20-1 TGCAGTGCTACCGGGACTAGTTCCACAGATACGCAGTATTTT CSATGTSSTDTQYF
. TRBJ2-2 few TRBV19 TGTGCCAGTAGTATAAGGGGGGTGGACACCGGGGAGCTGTTTTTT CASSIRGVDTGELFF
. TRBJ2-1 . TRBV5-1 TGCGCCACCTCAGAGGGGGGGAGCTCCTACAATGAGCAGTTCTTC CATSEGGSSYNEQFF
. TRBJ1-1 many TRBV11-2 TGTGCCAGCAGCCGACAGGTTGGGAACACTGAAGCTTTCTTT CASSRQVGNTEAFF
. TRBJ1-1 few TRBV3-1 TGTGCCAGCAGCGGTGGACGGGGCACTGAAGCTTTCTTT CASSGGRGTEAFF
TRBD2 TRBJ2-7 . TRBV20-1 TGCAGTGCTAGAAGCGGGAGAGAGCAGTACTTC CSARSGREQYF
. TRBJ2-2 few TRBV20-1 TGCAGTGCTAGTCCGGGATCGACCGGGGAGCTGTTTTTT CSASPGSTGELFF
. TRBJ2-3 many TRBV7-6 TGTGCCAGCAGTAAAAAATGGGGGAGGATTAGCACAGATACGCAGTATTTT CASSKKWGRISTDTQYF
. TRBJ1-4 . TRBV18 TGTGCCAGCTCACCACGGCGGACAGATAATGAAAAACTGTTTTTT CASSPRRTDNEKLFF
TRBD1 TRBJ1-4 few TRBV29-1 TGCAGCGTTCCGGGACAGGGGCGCAAACTGTTTTTT CSVPGQGRKLFF
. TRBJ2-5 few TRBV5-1 TGCGCCAGCAGCTTGTGGGGTAGCCAGGAGACCCAGTACTTC CASSLWGSQETQYF
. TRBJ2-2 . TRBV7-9 TGTGCCAGCATCGACACCGGGGAGCCGTTTTTT CASIDTGEPFF
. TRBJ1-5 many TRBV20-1 TGCAGTGCTAGGAAGGGTGTTGATCAGCCCCAGCATTTT CSARKGVDQPQHF
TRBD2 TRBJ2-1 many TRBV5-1 TGCGCCAGCAGCCCGACAGGGTTAGGCGGGAGGGCCCCGGACAATGAGCAGTTCTTC CASSPTGLGGRAPDNEQFF
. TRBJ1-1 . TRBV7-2 TGTGCCAGCAGCTTTACCACTGAAGCTTTCTTT CASSFTTEAFF
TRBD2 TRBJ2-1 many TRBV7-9 TGTGCCAGCGGGCTAGCGGGATTTTACAATGAGCAGTTCTTC CASGLAGFYNEQFF
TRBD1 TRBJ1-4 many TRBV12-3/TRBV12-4 TGTGCCAGCAGTCGACAGGGAAAGGTCACTAATGAAAAACTGTTTTTT CASSRQGKVTNEKLFF
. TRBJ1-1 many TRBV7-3 TGTGCCAGCAGCCCCGGCCGGGGGGGGTGGAACACTGAAGCTTTCTTT CASSPGRGGWNTEAFF
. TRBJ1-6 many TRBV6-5 TGTGCCAGCAGTTCCGCACGAGGGCAATCACCCCTCAACTTT CASSSARGQSPLNF
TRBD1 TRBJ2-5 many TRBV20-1 TGCAGTGCCGGTCGGGGGACAGGGGGGCAGGGAGAGACCCAGTACTTC CSAGRGTGGQGETQYF
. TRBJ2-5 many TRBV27 TGTGCCAGCAAGTCCCTCAGGACCACTGAGACCCAGTACTTC CASKSLRTTETQYF
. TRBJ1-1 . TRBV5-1 TGCGCCAGCAACGCCCAGGGGAACACTGAAGCTTTCTTT CASNAQGNTEAFF
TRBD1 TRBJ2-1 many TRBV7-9 TGTGCCAGCAGCTGGGCAGGGGGTATGAGCTCCTACAATGAGCAGTTCTTC CASSWAGGMSSYNEQFF
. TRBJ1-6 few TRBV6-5 TGTGCCAGCAGTACTACAGGGAATTCACCCCTCAACTTT CASSTTGNSPLNF
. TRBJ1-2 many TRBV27 TGTGCCAGCAGTGCCGGGGAGGGCGAGCGCTATGGCTACACCTTC CASSAGEGERYGYTF
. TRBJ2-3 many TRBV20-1 TGCAGTGCTAGCCCCACCGGCCATCCAACGCAGTATTTT CSASPTGHPTQYF
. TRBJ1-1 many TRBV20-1 TGCAGTGCTAGAGATCTTGAATGGACCGGAGGGATCAGAGCTTTCTTT CSARDLEWTGGIRAFF
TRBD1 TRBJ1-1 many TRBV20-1 TGCAGTGCTAGGAGGGACAGCTGGGAAAACACTGAAGCTTTCTTT CSARRDSWENTEAFF
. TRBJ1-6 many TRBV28 TGTGCCAGCAGTTTTCAGGGGCTAAAGCAATCACCCCTCCACTTT CASSFQGLKQSPLHF
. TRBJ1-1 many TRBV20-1 TGCAGTGTAAGCACCATGAACACTGAAGCTTTCTTT CSVSTMNTEAFF
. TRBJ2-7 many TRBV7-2 TGTGCCAGCAGCTTTAAATCAGTCCCACCCTACGAGCAGTACTTC CASSFKSVPPYEQYF
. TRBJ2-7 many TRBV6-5 TGTGCCAGCAGGACGAGGAGGATCCTTCCGATCGACGAGCAGTACTTC CASRTRRILPIDEQYF
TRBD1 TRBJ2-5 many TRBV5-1 TGCGCCAGCAGCTTTCTACAGGGGACCCTGGGAGAGACCCAGTACTTC CASSFLQGTLGETQYF
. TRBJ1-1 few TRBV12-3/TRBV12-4 TGTTCCAGCAGTAAAGAAAGGAACACTGAAGCTTTCTTT CSSSKERNTEAFF
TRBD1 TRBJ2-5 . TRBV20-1 TGCAGTGCTAGAGATACGAGACAGGGGTTGGAGACCCAGTACTTC CSARDTRQGLETQYF
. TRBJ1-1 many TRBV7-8 TGTGCCAGCCTCGGGAGGGCAGGGGCGCGATGGTCTGAAGCTTTCTTT CASLGRAGARWSEAFF
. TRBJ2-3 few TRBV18 TGTGCCAGCTCACCTCAGGGATACACAGATACGCAGTATTTT CASSPQGYTDTQYF
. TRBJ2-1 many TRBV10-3 TGTGCCATCAGTGATTGGGCCGCCACCTACAATGAGCAGTTCTTC CAISDWAATYNEQFF
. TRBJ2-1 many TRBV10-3 TGTGCCGCTCGGGGAGCCAGCGGCGATGAGCAGTTCTTC CAARGASGDEQFF
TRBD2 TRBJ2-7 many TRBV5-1 TGCGCCAGCAGCCCTGGACTAGGCGGAACCTACGAGCAGTACTTC CASSPGLGGTYEQYF
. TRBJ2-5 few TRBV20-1 TGCAGTGCTGCGCTTACAAACGAAGAGACCCAGTACTTC CSAALTNEETQYF
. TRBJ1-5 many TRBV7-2 TGTGCCAGCAGCTTAGTCACCGGACAGTCAACTCAGCCCCAGCATTTT CASSLVTGQSTQPQHF
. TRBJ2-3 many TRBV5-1 TGCGCCAGCAGCCACTTCACAGATACGCAGTATTTT CASSHFTDTQYF
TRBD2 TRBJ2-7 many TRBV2 TGTGCCAGCAGAACCGGGACTAGCGGGCCAAGGGAGCAGTACTTC CASRTGTSGPREQYF
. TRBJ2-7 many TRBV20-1 TGCAGTGCTAGCCTCCGGGACAACGAGCAGTACTTC CSASLRDNEQYF
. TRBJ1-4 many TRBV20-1 TGCAGTGCTAGATCCGGGGCAACTAATGAAAAACTGTTTTTT CSARSGATNEKLFF
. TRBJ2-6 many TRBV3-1 TGTGCCAGCAGCCCCAACTCTGGGGCCAACGTCCTGACTTTC CASSPNSGANVLTF
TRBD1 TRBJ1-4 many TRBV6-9 TGTGCCAGCCTCCAAGCCGGGACAGAAAAGGGAGATGAAAAACTGTTTTTT CASLQAGTEKGDEKLFF